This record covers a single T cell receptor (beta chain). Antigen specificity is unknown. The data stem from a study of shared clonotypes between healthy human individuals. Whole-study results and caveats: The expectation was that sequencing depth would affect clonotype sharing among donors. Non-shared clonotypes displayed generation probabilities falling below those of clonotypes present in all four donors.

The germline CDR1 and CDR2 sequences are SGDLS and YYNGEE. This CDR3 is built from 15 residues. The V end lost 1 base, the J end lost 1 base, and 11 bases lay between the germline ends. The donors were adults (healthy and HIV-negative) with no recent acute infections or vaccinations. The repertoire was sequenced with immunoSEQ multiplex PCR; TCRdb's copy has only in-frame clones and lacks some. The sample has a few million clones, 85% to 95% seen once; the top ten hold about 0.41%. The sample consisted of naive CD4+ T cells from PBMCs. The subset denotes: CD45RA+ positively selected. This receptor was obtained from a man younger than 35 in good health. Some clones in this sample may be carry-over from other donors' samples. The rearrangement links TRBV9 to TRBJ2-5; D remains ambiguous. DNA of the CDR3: TGTGCCAGCAGCGTACTGGGCGGCGGCCAAGAGACCCAGTACTTC. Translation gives CASSVLGGGQETQYF.